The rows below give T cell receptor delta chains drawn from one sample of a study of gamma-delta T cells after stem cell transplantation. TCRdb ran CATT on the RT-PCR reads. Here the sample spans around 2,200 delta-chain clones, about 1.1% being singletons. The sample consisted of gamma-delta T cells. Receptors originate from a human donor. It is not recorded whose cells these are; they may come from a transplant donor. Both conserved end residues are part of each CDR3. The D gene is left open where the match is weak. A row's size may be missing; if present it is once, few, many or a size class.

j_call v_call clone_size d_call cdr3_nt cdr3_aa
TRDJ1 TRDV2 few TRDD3 TGTGCCTGTGACACTCTACTGGGGGATACCGATAAACTCATCTTT CACDTLLGDTDKLIF
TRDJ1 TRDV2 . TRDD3 TGTGCCTGTGACCCTCTCTTGACGGGGGATACCCTCCCACACACCGATAAACTCATCTTT CACDPLLTGDTLPHTDKLIF
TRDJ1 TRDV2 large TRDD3 TGTGCCTGTGACACGGTGGGGGATAGACGCGATAAACTCATCTTT CACDTVGDRRDKLIF
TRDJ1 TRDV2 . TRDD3 TGTGCCTGTGACACCGTAGGGCTGGGGGATACGAAGGGCCACACCGATAAACTCATCTTT CACDTVGLGDTKGHTDKLIF
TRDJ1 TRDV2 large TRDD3 TGTGCCTGTGACGTACTGGGGGCCGCCGATAAACTCATCTTT CACDVLGAADKLIF
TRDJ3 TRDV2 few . TGTGCCTGTGACACCGTACAAGTAGGTAGCGCCTGGGGCACCCGACAGATGTTTTTC CACDTVQVGSAWGTRQMFF
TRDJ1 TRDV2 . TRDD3 TGTGCCTGTGACACCGTAGGAGGACTGGGGATACATGGCGATAAACTCATCTTT CACDTVGGLGIHGDKLIF
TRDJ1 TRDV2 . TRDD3 TGTGCCTGTGACACCGGAGGTGTACTGGGGGATACGGGGACCGATAAACTCATCTTT CACDTGGVLGDTGTDKLIF
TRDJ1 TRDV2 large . TGTGCCTGTGACAGCGTGGCGGCTGACACCGATAAACTCATCTTT CACDSVAADTDKLIF
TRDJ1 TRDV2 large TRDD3 TGTGCCTGTGACACCGTTGGGGGATACTCGGATAAACTCATCTTT CACDTVGGYSDKLIF
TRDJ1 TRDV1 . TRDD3 TGTGCTCTTGGGGTTCTGGGTTTCCTGGGGGATAGAGAGAAAATCATCTTT CALGVLGFLGDREKIIF
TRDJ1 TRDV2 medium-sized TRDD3 TGTGCCTGTGACAGCTGGGGGAGCACCGATAAACTCATCTTT CACDSWGSTDKLIF
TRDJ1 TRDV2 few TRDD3 TGTGCCTGTGACTCCTTACTGGGGGATACGCGGGCCCTCACCGATAAACTCATCTTT CACDSLLGDTRALTDKLIF
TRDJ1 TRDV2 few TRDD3 TGTGCCTGTGATCTACTGGGGGACCGCCGAACCGATAAACTCATCTTT CACDLLGDRRTDKLIF
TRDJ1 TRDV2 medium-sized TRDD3 TGTGCCTGTGACGGTCTGGGGGACGCGACTTACACCGATAAACTCATCTTT CACDGLGDATYTDKLIF
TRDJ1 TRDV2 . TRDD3 TGTGCCTGTGACCCCTTGGGGCTACTGGGGGATACGCGGGGGGATAGCCGGAACACCGATAAACTCATCTTT CACDPLGLLGDTRGDSRNTDKLIF
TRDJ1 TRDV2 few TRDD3 TGTGCCTGTGACGTGATGGGGGAAAGAAACACCGATAAACTCATCTTT CACDVMGERNTDKLIF
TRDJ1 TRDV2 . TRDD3 TGTGCCTGTGACATACTGGGGGATACAGGGGGTAAACTCATCTTT CACDILGDTGGKLIF
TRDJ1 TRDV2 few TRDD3 TGTGCCTGTGACCCTCTGGGGGATACGGAGTACACCGATAAACTCATCTTT CACDPLGDTEYTDKLIF
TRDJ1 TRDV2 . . TGTGCCTGTGACCCACTGGGTGGCACCGATAAACTCATCTTT CACDPLGGTDKLIF
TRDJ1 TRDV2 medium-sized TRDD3 TGTGCCTGTGATCCACTGGGGGATTACACCGATAAACTCATCTTT CACDPLGDYTDKLIF
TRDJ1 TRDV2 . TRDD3 TGTGCCTGTGACACCATTTCTTCCACCCCTTTACTGGGGGATACGGCCACCGATAAACTCATCTTT CACDTISSTPLLGDTATDKLIF
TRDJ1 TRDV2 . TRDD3 TGTGCCTGTGACCCCTTACTGGGGGATAACTACACCGATAAACTCATCTTT CACDPLLGDNYTDKLIF
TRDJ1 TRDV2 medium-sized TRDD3 TGTGCCTGTGATATATTAACTGGGGGAGATCGCGGCGGCGGATATTCAACGTACACCGATAAACTCATCTTT CACDILTGGDRGGGYSTYTDKLIF
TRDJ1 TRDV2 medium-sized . TGTGCCTGTGACACCGTGGGTGGGGGGCACACACCGCGGGGAACCGATAAACTCATCTTT CACDTVGGGHTPRGTDKLIF
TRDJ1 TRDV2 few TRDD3 TGTGCCTGTGACCCCTTACTGGGGGATCCAATAGGTCGTTACACCGATAAACTCATCTTT CACDPLLGDPIGRYTDKLIF
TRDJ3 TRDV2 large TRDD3 TGTGCCTGTGACACCCTGCTGGGGGATATTCCAATCACCTGGGACACCCGACAGATGTTTTTC CACDTLLGDIPITWDTRQMFF
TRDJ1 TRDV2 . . TGTGCCCTGCTGCCGCTGGGGTTCACCGATAAACTCATCTTT CALLPLGFTDKLIF
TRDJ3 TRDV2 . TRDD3 TGTGCCTGTGACTTCGTACTGGGGGATACCAGCTCCTGGGACACCCGACAGATGTTTTTC CACDFVLGDTSSWDTRQMFF
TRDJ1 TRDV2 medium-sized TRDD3 TGTGCCTGTGACCCGCTACCGACTGGGGGATACGGAGCCAAGACCGGTCGGACCGATAAACTCATCTTT CACDPLPTGGYGAKTGRTDKLIF
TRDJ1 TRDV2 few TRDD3 TGTGCCTGTGACGACCTGGGGGCTAGCGATAAACTCATCTTT CACDDLGASDKLIF
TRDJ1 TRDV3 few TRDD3 TGTGCCTGTCTCCTACGGGGGATGGGGGATACCCCCGATAAACTCATCTTT CACLLRGMGDTPDKLIF
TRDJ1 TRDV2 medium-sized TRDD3 TGTGCCTGTGACTATCTTCACACTGGGGGACTCGGACCCGATAAACTCATCTTT CACDYLHTGGLGPDKLIF
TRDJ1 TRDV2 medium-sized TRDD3 TGTGCCTGTGACACCGTGTTCAACCCGGGTCTGGGGGATACGCCCCGTACGGATCAGTACACCGATAAACTCATCTTT CACDTVFNPGLGDTPRTDQYTDKLIF
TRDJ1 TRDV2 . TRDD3 TGTGCCTGTGAAGCTCTGGGGGATGATGATAAACTCATCTTT CACEALGDDDKLIF
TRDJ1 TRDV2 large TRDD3 TGTGCCTGTGACAGAGTCCCTACTGGGGGATTTGACTTGGATAAACTCATCTTT CACDRVPTGGFDLDKLIF
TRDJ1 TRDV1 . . TGTGCTCTTGGGGTCCTGTTTACTCTCGGTACCGATAAACTCATCTTT CALGVLFTLGTDKLIF
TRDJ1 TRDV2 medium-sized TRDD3 TGTGCCTGTGACATACTGGGGGACCATTTCACCGATAAACTCATCTTT CACDILGDHFTDKLIF
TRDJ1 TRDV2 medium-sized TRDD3 TGTGCCTGTGACACCGTTCTCCTGGGGGATCGCGGGTCCGATAAACTCATCTTT CACDTVLLGDRGSDKLIF
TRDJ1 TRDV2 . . TGTGCCTGTGACACGTTGCTGGGACCCTGGGACACCGATAAACTCATCTTT CACDTLLGPWDTDKLIF
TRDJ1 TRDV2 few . TGTGCCTGTGACATCCTTGCGGGCCCCTACACCGATAAACTCATCTTT CACDILAGPYTDKLIF
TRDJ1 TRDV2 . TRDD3 TGTGCCTGTGACACCGTAGGTGGGGGATTACTCCTCACCAATAAACTCATCTTT CACDTVGGGLLLTNKLIF
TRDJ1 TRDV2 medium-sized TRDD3 TGTGCCTGTGACACTCTTCGTACTGGGGGTGGGCCCACCGATAAACTCATCTTT CACDTLRTGGGPTDKLIF
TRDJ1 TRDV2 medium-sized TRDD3 TGTGCCTGTGACTTCTTACTGGGGGATACGCGAGGGGGTAAACTCATCTTT CACDFLLGDTRGGKLIF
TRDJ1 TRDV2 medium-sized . TGTGCCTGTGACACTCTCCTGCACCCGGGCGAGGGTCTTCATAAACTCATCTTT CACDTLLHPGEGLHKLIF
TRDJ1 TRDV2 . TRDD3 TGTGCCTGTGACACCGTGTCGCTGGGGGATACCCTCCCACACACCGATAAACTCATCTTT CACDTVSLGDTLPHTDKLIF
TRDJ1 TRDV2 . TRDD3 TGTGCCTGTGACACCCTCCTACTGGGGGATACCCGGGAACTCATCTTT CACDTLLLGDTRELIF
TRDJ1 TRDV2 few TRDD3 TGTGCCTGTGACTCCCTCCCTACTCCTCGTACTGGGGGATACGCGATTGGGGAATACACCGATAAACTCATCTTT CACDSLPTPRTGGYAIGEYTDKLIF
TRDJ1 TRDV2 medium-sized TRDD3 TGTGCCTGTGACACCCTGGGGGCCTCCGACACCGATAAACTCATCTTT CACDTLGASDTDKLIF
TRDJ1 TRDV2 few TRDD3 TGTGCCTGCGACACCATGCCTGGGGGATACAACGATAAACTCATCTTT CACDTMPGGYNDKLIF
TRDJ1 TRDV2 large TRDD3 TGTGCCTGTGACACCGTCTGGGGGATACGCGTAAAAGGGATCAGTGAACTCATCTTT CACDTVWGIRVKGISELIF
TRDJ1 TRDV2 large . TGTGCCTGTGAACCCCTAGGGGATGGGCTCGACACCGATAAACTCATCTTT CACEPLGDGLDTDKLIF
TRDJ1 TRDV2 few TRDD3 TGTGCCTGTGACAGACTGGGGGATACCGATAAACTCATCTTT CACDRLGDTDKLIF
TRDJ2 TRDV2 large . TGTGCCTGTGACACCGTGGGAGAATTGACAGCACAACTCTTCTTT CACDTVGELTAQLFF
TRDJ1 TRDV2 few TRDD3 TGTGCCTGTGACATCCTGGGGGATACGGGCCCCCCTCGAGGCACCGATAAACTCATCTTT CACDILGDTGPPRGTDKLIF
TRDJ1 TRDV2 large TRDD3 TGTGCCTGTGACGCGATGGGGGATAACCCCGATAAACTCATCTTT CACDAMGDNPDKLIF
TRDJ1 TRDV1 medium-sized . TGTGCTCTTGGGATCTCTTATATGGGGCACGTCGGCACCGATAAACTCATCTTT CALGISYMGHVGTDKLIF
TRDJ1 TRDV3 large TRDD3 TGTGCCTTTTCACATGCCACACTGGGGGCTACATCCGATTCGGGGTACACCGATAAACTCATCTTT CAFSHATLGATSDSGYTDKLIF
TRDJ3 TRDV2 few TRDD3 TGTGCCTGTGACATCCTGGGGGATACCAGCTCCTGGGACACCCGACAGATGTTTTTC CACDILGDTSSWDTRQMFF
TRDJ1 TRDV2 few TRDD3 TGTGCCTGTGACACCGTACTGGGGGATACGGACGATAAACTCATCTTT CACDTVLGDTDDKLIF